This TCR beta chain was identified during a study of CD8 T cells in ankylosing spondylitis. Study-level results: Clones linked to disease, bearing a CD8+ phenotype, were relatively rare in peripheral blood. It was reported that disease-linked clones were significantly enriched in matched ankylosing spondylitis synovial fluid. Within ankylosing spondylitis blood, a TCR beta motif made up of several highly homologous variants appeared to be characteristic.

Molecular-barcoded quantitative 5'-RACE produced these TCR beta libraries. TCRdb recomputed calls from the 5' RACE reads with MiXCR, one row per CDR3 protein. The profile shows a few hundred thousand distinct CDR3 sequences, 10% of them singletons. This clonotype was seen ten or more times. Its antigen is not known. V dropped 3 bases and J dropped 6 bases, with 8 bases sitting between them. The CDR3 loop spans 13 amino acids. Input material: blood, either unsorted or a sorted T cell fraction (not recorded which). This clonotype was sampled from a male donor with ankylosing spondylitis or in good health (not recorded which). V gene TRBV12-3 or TRBV12-4 combines with J gene TRBJ2-2; D gene unclear. The CDR3 spells CASSFEESGELFF. The CDR3 nucleotides read TGTGCCAGCAGTTTTGAGGAGTCCGGGGAGCTGTTTTTT.